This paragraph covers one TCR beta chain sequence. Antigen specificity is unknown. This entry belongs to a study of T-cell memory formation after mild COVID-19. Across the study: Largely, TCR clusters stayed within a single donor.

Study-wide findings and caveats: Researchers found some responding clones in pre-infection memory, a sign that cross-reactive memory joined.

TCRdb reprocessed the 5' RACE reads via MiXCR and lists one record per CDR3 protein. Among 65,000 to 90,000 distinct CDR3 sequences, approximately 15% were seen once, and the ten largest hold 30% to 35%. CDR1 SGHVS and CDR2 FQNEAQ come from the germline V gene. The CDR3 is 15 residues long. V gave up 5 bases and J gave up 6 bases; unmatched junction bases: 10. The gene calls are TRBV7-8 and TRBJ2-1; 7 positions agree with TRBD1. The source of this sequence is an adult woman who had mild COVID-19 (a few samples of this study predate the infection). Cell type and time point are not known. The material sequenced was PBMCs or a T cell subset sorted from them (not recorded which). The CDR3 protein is CASSRPGQKFNEQFF. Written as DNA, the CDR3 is TGTGCCAGCAGCCGACCGGGACAGAAGTTCAATGAGCAGTTCTTC.